Below are 2 T cell receptor beta chains sequenced from a single sample in a study of shared clonotypes between healthy human individuals. The protocol was immunoSEQ multiplex PCR, while the TCRdb copy is restricted to in-frame clones and leaves out a portion. The table lists roughly 2 million clones, 95% of them singletons, with 0.1% to 0.15% in the top ten. The sequenced sample consisted of naive CD4+ T cells sorted from blood. Subset given: CD45RA+ positively selected. The source of these receptors is a man younger than 35 in good health.

This rearrangement joins TRBV9 to TRBJ1-6; 9 bases line up with TRBD1. The V gene end was trimmed by 4 bases and the J gene end by 10 bases; junction bases not matched to a gene: 12. The germline CDR1 and CDR2 sequences are SGDLS and YYNGEE. There are 16 residues in the CDR3. The CDR3 reads CASSPRPGTGNSPLHF. As DNA, the CDR3 is TGTGCCAGCAGCCCTAGACCAGGGACAGGGAACTCACCCCTCCACTTT.

As to this clone: The same CDR3 arises from other DNA sequences in this sample as well. This sequence joins TRBV5-1 and TRBJ2-2, with D maybe TRBD2 (5 bases). This CDR3 comprises 15 residues. With 0 bases removed from V and 0 bases from J, the gap between germline ends came to 6 bases. Per germline, CDR1 SGHRS and CDR2 YFSETQ. In DNA form, the CDR3 reads TGCGCCAGCAGCTTGGAGAGGGCGAACACCGGGGAGCTGTTTTTT. Translating gives CASSLERANTGELFF.